This T cell receptor (beta chain) is from a study of blood T cell repertoires in COVID-19. Sequencing used immunoSEQ multiplex PCR; TCRdb keeps in-frame clones, though not all of them. The data show a few hundred thousand clones, roughly 90% seen once. The CDR3 covers 17 residues. Germline CDR1 is SGHRS and CDR2 is YFSETQ. With 3 bases clipped from V and 0 bases from J, the junction kept 7 bases outside the gene matches. Sequencing was done on a sample of PBMCs or T cells enriched from blood (not recorded which). This TCR was sampled from a middle-aged woman who had recovered from COVID-19. The chain employs TRBV5-1 and TRBJ1-3; 9 nucleotides align to TRBD1. The CDR3 bases are TGCGCCAGCAGCTCCACAGGGGGCCCCTACTCTGGAAACACCATATATTTT. Amino acids: CASSSTGGPYSGNTIYF.